Each of the 4 T cell receptor beta chains below was sequenced from the same sample in a study of CD8+CD57+ T cells in acquired aplastic anemia. The authors sequenced patients whose flow cytometry had shown CD8+CD57+ cell expansion. Genomic DNA acted as the template from which TCR beta VDJ combination and CDR3 sequence profiling were carried out. TCRdb ran MiXCR on the reads and lists one entry per CDR3 protein. The table shows 160,000 or so distinct CDR3 sequences, with approximately 51% occurring only once. Source material: sorted CD4+, CD8+, or CD8+CD57+ T cells (not recorded which) from PBMCs. The receptors were sampled from a human donor with aplastic anemia.

A note on this clonotype: A much larger clone differs by one base, so this may be a read error. J is TRBJ2-2 and V is TRBV5-5; maybe TRBD2 (5 bases). The CDR3 covers 15 residues. Germline V gene data show CDR1 as SGHKS and CDR2 as YYEKEE (reference sequence). The DNA for the CDR3 is TGTGCCAGCAGCTTCAATAGCCTCCCATCCGGGGAGCTGTCTTTT. Protein sequence: CASSFNSLPSGELSF.

At least ten counts were recorded for this clonotype. This chain connects TRBV7-2 to TRBJ2-3; the D gene could be TRBD1 or TRBD2 (5 bases each). Trimming left V 4 bases short and J 4 bases short, with 12 bases between. Germline lookup yields CDR1 SGHTA and CDR2 FQGNSA. The CDR3 runs to 14 residues. The CDR3 spells CASSWGRGSDTQYF. For the CDR3, the DNA is TGTGCCAGCAGCTGGGGACGGGGTTCAGATACGCAGTATTTT.

This clonotype has at least ten counts. The chain joins TRBV5-4 to TRBJ2-2; D is unclear. CDR1 and CDR2 (germline): SGHNT, YYREEE (reference sequence). The CDR3 contains 14 residues. The V end lost 2 bases, the J end lost 1 base, and 6 bases lay between the germline ends. The CDR3 DNA is TGTGCCAGCAGCTTTTCTGGGAACACCGGGGAGCTGTTTTTT. This translates into CASSFSGNTGELFF. Drawing the rest from reference TRBV5-4 and TRBJ2-2, the complete variable domain is ETGVTQSPTHLIKTRGQQVTLRCSSQSGHNTVSWYQQALGQGPQFIFQYYREEENGRGNFPPRFSGLQFPNYSSELNVNALELDDSALYLCASSFSGNTGELFFGEGSRLTVL.

This clonotype was observed many times. The J gene is TRBJ2-3, the V gene TRBV12-3 or TRBV12-4; 10 bases match TRBD1. The CDR3 extends over 15 amino acids. Trimming cost V 4 bases and J 2 bases; bases outside gene matches: 3. The CDR3: CASSSDRGPTDTQYF. DNA of the CDR3: TGTGCCAGCAGTTCCGACAGGGGGCCCACAGATACGCAGTATTTT.